This T cell receptor beta chain came from a study of T-cell memory formation after mild COVID-19. Trimming pared 9 bases from V and 5 bases from J, leaving 14 bases between. There are 12 residues in the CDR3. Germline values: CDR1 MNHEY, CDR2 SVGAGI. TCRdb reprocessed the 5' RACE reads via MiXCR and lists one record per CDR3 protein. The sample consists of about 200,000 distinct CDR3 sequences, roughly 16% of them appearing once. The sample consisted of PBMCs or a T cell subset sorted from them (not recorded which). The clonotype comes from an adult woman who had mild COVID-19 (a few samples of this study predate the infection). Cell type and time point are not known. The chain joins TRBV6-5 to TRBJ2-7; D possibly matches TRBD1 or TRBD2 (5 bases each). CDR3: CASRDLIHEQYF. For the CDR3, the DNA is TGTGCCAGTCGGGACCTCATCCACGAGCAGTACTTC.